The rows below give T cell receptor beta chains drawn from one sample of a study of blood T cell repertoires in COVID-19. The assay was immunoSEQ multiplex PCR, and TCRdb's table has in-frame clones only and misses some. Of roughly 150,000 clones detected, less than 85% appear once; the ten largest clones hold less than 20%. The material sequenced was PBMCs or T cells enriched from blood (not recorded which). These receptors were obtained from a man between 60 and 75 years old who had recovered from COVID-19. The CDR3 runs from the conserved cysteine through the conserved F or W.

TRBJ2-5 TRBV27 CASSQWQGKQETQYF
TRBJ2-1 TRBV9 CASSSGLAGGSSYNEQFF
TRBJ2-5 TRBV28 CASSLLEAKETQYF
TRBJ2-7 TRBV19 CASSDPQVGAKSYEQYF
TRBJ2-2 TRBV19 CASSYCREGNTGELFF
TRBJ2-1 TRBV5-1 CASSLEGGSSYNEQFF
TRBJ2-5 TRBV27 CASRRYFGLADQETQYF
TRBJ2-3 TRBV5-5 CASSPTGDTQYF
TRBJ2-5 TRBV19 CASSIDYYRQETQYF
TRBJ1-2 TRBV7-6 CASSLYGGQGRSSDGYTF
TRBJ1-1 TRBV7-3 CASRGPIAGLNTEAFF
TRBJ1-2 TRBV12-3/TRBV12-4 CASRGQDTGGYTF
TRBJ2-7 TRBV6-1 CASRRGNYEQYF
TRBJ1-4 TRBV27 CASSLSRGREKLFF
TRBJ2-2 TRBV13 CASSPREGSNTGELFF
TRBJ2-7 TRBV14 CASSPNRVPYEQYF
TRBJ2-3 TRBV12-5 CASGSTSGTASTDTQYF
TRBJ2-2 TRBV7-9 CASSLALTLRAGELFF
TRBJ1-4 TRBV5-1 CASRQTGKTNEKLFF
TRBJ1-5 TRBV28 CASSLLEGSFSNQPQHF
TRBJ1-5 TRBV6-1 CASSVNQGARDQPQHF
TRBJ1-1 TRBV28 CASSFVRSSEAFF
TRBJ1-1 TRBV5-8 CASSFDRSRTPEAFF
TRBJ2-1 TRBV7-3 CASSTTLAGGPAEQFF
TRBJ1-5 TRBV19 CASTPTEAGNQPQHF
TRBJ1-1 TRBV5-1 CASSLTGMGLNTEAFF
TRBJ2-7 TRBV28 CASASTGRSEQYF
TRBJ1-2 TRBV10-3 CAIARRPGQGRFYGYTF
TRBJ1-1 TRBV7-9 CASSLIAGANTEAFF
TRBJ1-5 TRBV27 CASSPTGYQPQHF
TRBJ1-1 TRBV12-3/TRBV12-4 CASRKTSREAFF
TRBJ1-6 TRBV7-3 CASSLEPRDSPLHF
TRBJ2-2 TRBV5-8 CASSLILLDTGELFF